One T cell receptor (beta chain) is described in this entry. Its antigen is currently unknown. This sample is drawn from a study of shared clonotypes between healthy human individuals. Turning to the study itself: The donors, two women and three men, were aged 18 to 49.

This CDR3 has 15 residues. Losses at the gene ends were 5 bases for V and 1 base for J; bases not matched to a gene: 7. In germline, CDR1 is SEHNR, CDR2 FQNEAQ (reference sequence). Investigators spread the genomic DNA of each subset evenly over several immunoSEQ plates. In the original analysis: Quality scores were absent from the junction-only immunoSEQ sequences, so filtering differed. The repertoire was sequenced with immunoSEQ multiplex PCR; TCRdb's copy has only in-frame clones and lacks some. The V and J calls and clone size are taken from that table; D and trimming were inferred from the DNA. The sample lists some 100,000 clones, 68% occurring once. Findings and caveats of the study: Clonotypes shared by all four donors outscored non-shared clonotypes in generation probability.

Input material: memory CD8+ T cells sorted from blood. Subset described: CD45RO+ cells pooled with CCR7-negative TemRA cells. This TCR came from a woman in her twenties or thirties in good health. V gene TRBV7-9 combines with J gene TRBJ1-1, with TRBD1 matching over 7 bases. The CDR3 sequence is CASSRYRDRNTEAFF. Written as DNA, the CDR3 is TGTGCCAGCAGCAGATACCGGGACAGGAACACTGAAGCTTTCTTT.